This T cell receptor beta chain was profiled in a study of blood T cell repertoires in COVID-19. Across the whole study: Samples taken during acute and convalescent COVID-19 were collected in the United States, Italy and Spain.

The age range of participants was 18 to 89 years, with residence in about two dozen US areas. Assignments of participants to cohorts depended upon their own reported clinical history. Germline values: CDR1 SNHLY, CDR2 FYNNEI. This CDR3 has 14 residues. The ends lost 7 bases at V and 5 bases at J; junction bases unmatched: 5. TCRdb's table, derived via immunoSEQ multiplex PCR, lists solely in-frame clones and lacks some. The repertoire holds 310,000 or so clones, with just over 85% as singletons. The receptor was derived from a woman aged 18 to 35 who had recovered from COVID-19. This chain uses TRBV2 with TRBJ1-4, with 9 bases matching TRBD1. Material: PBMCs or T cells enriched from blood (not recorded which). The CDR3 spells CASTPGTGNEKLFF. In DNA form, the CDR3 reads TGTGCCAGCACTCCTGGGACAGGGAATGAAAAACTGTTTTTT.